This T cell receptor (beta chain) originates from a study of blood T cell repertoires in COVID-19. Whole-study context: Acute and convalescent COVID-19 samples came from the United States, Italy and Spain. T cells, B-cell-depleted T cells, or PBMCs provided the cDNA or gDNA that served as material.

Germline CDR1 KGHSH, CDR2 LQKENI. The ends lost 6 bases at V and 2 bases at J; junction bases unmatched: 13. The CDR3 covers 18 residues. Original handling: Nucleated cell number was recorded as an estimate derived from reference gene primer amplification. Here immunoSEQ multiplex PCR was the method, and the copy in TCRdb shows in-frame clones only, minus some. V and J calls and clone size are those listed in that table; D and trimming were worked out from the DNA. In the table there are some 78,000 clones, approximately 89% of which are singletons. This clonotype was obtained from an older man with active or convalescent COVID-19. Sequencing was carried out using peripheral blood. V gene TRBV18 combines with J gene TRBJ1-3; the match to TRBD1 covers 10 bases. The CDR3 DNA reads as TGTGCCAGCTCCCTTTTCCGGGACAGGGGCGAAACTGGAAACACCATATATTTT. Amino acids: CASSLFRDRGETGNTIYF. Full variable domain (rest looked up from reference TRBV18 and TRBJ1-3): NAGVMQNPRHLVRRRGQEARLRCSPMKGHSHVYWYRQLPEEGLKFMVYLQKENIIDESGMPKERFSAEFPKEGPSILRIQQVVRGDSAAYFCASSLFRDRGETGNTIYFGEGSWLTVV.